The 16 T cell receptor beta chains given below trace back to one sample, sequenced in a study of cytotoxic CD8 clonotypes in ibrutinib-treated CLL. Produced via immunoSEQ multiplex PCR; TCRdb's table is partial and in-frame only. This sample has fewer than 90,000 clones; under 70% occur once, and the top ten carry around 5.7%. Material: PBMCs, obtained after 12 months of ibrutinib treatment. Receptors originate from a human donor with chronic lymphocytic leukemia.

With regard to this clone: Distinct nucleotide sequences in the sample also encode this CDR3. The V gene is TRBV2, the J gene TRBJ1-4; D is possibly TRBD1 (5 bases). Germline-derived CDR1 and CDR2 are SNHLY and FYNNEI. V shed 4 bases and J shed 5 bases, with 8 bases lying between them. The CDR3 loop spans 13 amino acids. The CDR3 DNA reads TGTGCCAGCAGTGTAGACAGCAATGAAAAACTGTTTTTT. Its translation: CASSVDSNEKLFF.

This chain links TRBV28 with TRBJ2-7; D not certain. Trimming removed 5 bases from V and 13 bases from J, with 18 bases in between. Germline V gene data show CDR1 as MDHEN and CDR2 as SYDVKM. The CDR3 covers 12 residues. CDR3 loop: CASSRWGSSSYF. DNA for the CDR3: TGTGCCAGCAGTCGGTGGGGAAGCAGTAGTTACTTC. Based on the CDR3 plus reference TRBV28 and TRBJ2-7, the full variable domain is DVKVTQSSRYLVKRTGEKVFLECVQDMDHENMFWYRQDPGLGLRLIYFSYDVKMKEKGDIPEGYSVSREKKERFSLILESASTNQTSMYLCASSRWGSSSYFGPGTRLTVT.

This clone was counted between two and nine times. V is TRBV7-2 and J is TRBJ1-5; D is perhaps TRBD1 (5 bases). Trimming removed 9 bases at V and 3 bases at J, with 21 bases between. This CDR3 is built from 16 residues. Germline CDR1 SGHTA, CDR2 FQGNSA. CDR3 residues: CASSRDRAGINQPQHF. Written as DNA, the CDR3 is TGTGCCAGTAGCCGGGACCGGGCAGGGATCAATCAGCCCCAGCATTTT.

This clone was seen a few times. The rearrangement uses TRBV6-6 and TRBJ2-3, with 8 bases that match TRBD1. Germline CDR1 MNHNY, CDR2 SVGAGI (reference sequence). V gave up 2 bases and J gave up 1 base; unmatched junction bases: 5. This CDR3 comprises 16 residues. CDR3 amino acids: CASSYTAGGGTDTQYF. The CDR3 DNA sequence: TGTGCCAGCAGTTACACCGCAGGGGGCGGCACAGATACGCAGTATTTT.

V is TRBV7-2 and J is TRBJ2-7; 11 bases agree with TRBD1. CDR1 is SGHTA, CDR2 FQGNSA, per germline. The CDR3 length is 15 residues. With 1 base clipped from V and 4 bases from J, the junction kept 3 bases outside the gene matches. The CDR3: CASSLGRDRGYEQYF. CDR3 DNA: TGTGCCAGCAGCTTAGGGCGGGACAGGGGGTACGAGCAGTACTTC.

This sequence joins TRBV6-5 and TRBJ1-2; 7 bases are a match to TRBD1. Germline assignment: CDR1 MNHEY and CDR2 SVGAGI. The junction had 4 bases not matched to a gene; V was cut back by 6 bases and J by 6 bases. The CDR3 loop spans 12 amino acids. In DNA form, the CDR3 reads TGTGCCAGCAGCCGAGGACAGGATGGCTACACCTTC. It yields the protein CASSRGQDGYTF.

This clone was recorded once. The chain carries TRBV5-1 and TRBJ2-1, with 8 bases lining up with TRBD1. Germline V gene lookup returns CDR1 SGHRS and CDR2 YFSETQ. The CDR3 extends over 15 amino acids. V lost 3 bases to trimming and J lost 4 bases; unmatched junction nucleotides: 6. For the CDR3, the DNA is TGCGCCAGCAGCTCCGGGACAGGACGATACAATGAGCAGTTCTTC. This codes for CASSSGTGRYNEQFF.

J is TRBJ1-2 and V is TRBV5-6, with TRBD1 as a possible D gene (5 bases). The ends were cut back, 0 bases at V and 4 bases at J, with 22 bases in the middle. CDR1 and CDR2 from the germline V gene are SGHDT and YYEEEE. The CDR3 has 18 residues. CDR3 nucleotides: TGTGCCAGCAGCTTGGTCTCGGAGGGGTTTGCGAACTCCTATGGCTACACCTTC. Its translation is CASSLVSEGFANSYGYTF.

The sample holds a few counts of this clone. This sequence joins TRBV28 and TRBJ1-1; 8 bases map to TRBD1. V lost 8 bases to trimming and J lost 3 bases; unmatched junction nucleotides: 14. The CDR3 totals 16 residues. CDR1 and CDR2 from the germline V gene are MDHEN and SYDVKM. CDR3 sequence: CASGRQGLGRDTEAFF. The CDR3 DNA reads as TGTGCCAGCGGAAGACAGGGGCTTGGTCGAGACACTGAAGCTTTCTTT. Full variable domain (outside the CDR3, taken from reference TRBV28 and TRBJ1-1): DVKVTQSSRYLVKRTGEKVFLECVQDMDHENMFWYRQDPGLGLRLIYFSYDVKMKEKGDIPEGYSVSREKKERFSLILESASTNQTSMYLCASGRQGLGRDTEAFFGQGTRLTVV.

The rearrangement joins TRBV7-2 to TRBJ2-3; D might be TRBD1 or TRBD2, each matching 5 bases. Trimming removed 5 bases from V and 5 bases from J, with 26 bases in between. The CDR3 consists of 18 residues. The germline V gene encodes CDR1 SGHTA and CDR2 FQGNSA. The CDR3 DNA reads as TGTGCCAGCAGCAAACAACCGAGGGGACCGGGGCACAGAGATACGCAGTATTTT. Residues: CASSKQPRGPGHRDTQYF.

The J gene is TRBJ1-2, the V gene TRBV6-5; 7 bases align to TRBD1. The CDR3 runs to 13 residues. V gave up 5 bases and J gave up 6 bases; unmatched junction bases: 6. Germline assignment: CDR1 MNHEY and CDR2 SVGAGI. In nucleotides, the CDR3 is TGTGCCAGCAGTAAGACAGGGAGTCATGGCTACACCTTC. Translating gives CASSKTGSHGYTF.

This chain uses TRBV11-3 with TRBJ2-3, with TRBD2 matching over 7 bases. This CDR3 has 15 residues. From germline, CDR1 is SGHNT and CDR2 YENEEA. V lost 5 bases, J lost 2 bases, and 7 bases stayed unmatched. The CDR3 here is CASSLMGGTTDTQYF. CDR3 DNA sequence: TGTGCCAGCAGCCTAATGGGAGGGACCACAGATACGCAGTATTTT.

The V and J genes are TRBV7-9 and TRBJ1-3; D not certain. The CDR3 is made up of 16 amino acids. Germline CDR1 SEHNR, CDR2 FQNEAQ (reference sequence). Trimming took off 5 bases at V and 2 bases at J, with 16 bases between the two ends. CDR3 nucleotides: TGTGCCAGCAGCCCGGATTACAGTATTACTGGAAACACCATATATTTT. Its translation: CASSPDYSITGNTIYF.

The gene calls are TRBV5-1 and TRBJ1-1, with D perhaps matching TRBD1 (5 bases). From germline, CDR1 is SGHRS and CDR2 YFSETQ. The V end lost 0 bases, the J end lost 0 bases, and 18 bases lay between the germline ends. The CDR3 extends over 18 amino acids. This CDR3 is CASSLEWGTVVMNTEAFF. In DNA, the CDR3 is TGCGCCAGCAGCTTGGAATGGGGGACGGTGGTAATGAACACTGAAGCTTTCTTT.

The rearrangement uses TRBV30 and TRBJ1-3; D is ambiguous. Germline CDR1 is GTSNPN and CDR2 is SVGIG (reference sequence). This CDR3 contains 13 residues. V was clipped by 4 bases and J by 1 base, with 8 bases between them. The CDR3 here is CAWTTGSGNTIYF. The CDR3 region has the DNA TGTGCCTGGACCACGGGGTCTGGAAACACCATATATTTT.

This clone was seen only a few times. The genes are TRBV9 and TRBJ2-5; possible D gene TRBD2, 5 bases. Germline CDR1 is SGDLS and CDR2 is YYNGEE. The CDR3 consists of 15 residues. V dropped 0 bases and J dropped 4 bases, with 13 bases sitting between them. DNA for the CDR3: TGTGCCAGCAGCGTAGGAGCGGTCTGGGGAGAGACCCAGTACTTC. Its translation: CASSVGAVWGETQYF.